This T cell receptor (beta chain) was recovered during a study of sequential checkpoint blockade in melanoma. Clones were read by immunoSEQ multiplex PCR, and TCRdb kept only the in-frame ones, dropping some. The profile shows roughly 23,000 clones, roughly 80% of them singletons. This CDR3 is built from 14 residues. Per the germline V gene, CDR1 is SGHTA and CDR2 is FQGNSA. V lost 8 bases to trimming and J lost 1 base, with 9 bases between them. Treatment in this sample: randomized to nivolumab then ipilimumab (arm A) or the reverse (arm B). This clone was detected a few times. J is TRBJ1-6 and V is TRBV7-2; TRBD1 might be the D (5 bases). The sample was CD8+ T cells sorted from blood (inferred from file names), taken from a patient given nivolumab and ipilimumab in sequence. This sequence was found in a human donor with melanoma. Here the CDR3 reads CASSQGSYNSPLHF. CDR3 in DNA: TGTGCCAGCTCTCAGGGATCCTATAATTCACCCCTCCACTTT.